This T cell receptor (beta chain) originates from a study of blood T cell repertoires in COVID-19. Across the study: Nucleic acid was either cDNA or gDNA, and it came from T cells, B-cell-depleted T cells, or PBMCs.

Authors' processing steps: By means of reference gene primer amplification, nucleated cell counts were estimated. Profiled with immunoSEQ multiplex PCR; TCRdb holds only in-frame clones, not every one. V, J and clone size are taken as reported in that table, and D and trimming were inferred from the DNA itself. Altogether 85,000 to 130,000 clones are present, around 90% being singletons, with the ten largest covering 6.5%. The ends lost 5 bases at V and 4 bases at J; junction bases unmatched: 7. The CDR3 has 14 residues. Germline loops: CDR1 SGHTA, CDR2 FQGNSA. What was sequenced was peripheral blood. This sequence originates from an older woman with acute or convalescent COVID-19. This chain links TRBV7-2 with TRBJ2-5; the match to TRBD1 covers 7 bases. This CDR3 is CASSLTGDGETQYF. As DNA, the CDR3 is TGTGCCAGCAGCCTTACAGGGGATGGAGAGACCCAGTACTTC.